This is a list of T cell receptor beta chains from one sample in a study of Ad26.COV2.S vaccination and SARS-CoV-2 variants. TCRdb's table, derived via immunoSEQ multiplex PCR, lists solely in-frame clones and lacks some. This table has about 350,000 clones, roughly nine tenths appearing once. The specimen comprised peripheral blood, sampled in a trial of Ad26.COV2.S vaccine versus placebo. The receptor source for this set is a person aged 18-65 years who received the Ad26.COV2.S COVID-19 vaccine or a placebo. The CDR3 runs from the conserved cysteine through the conserved F or W. A D gene is named only where the DNA matches it firmly. The size of a clone is reported for some rows only, either as once, few or many, or as a class for expanded clones.

J gene | clone size | D gene | V gene | CDR3 DNA | CDR3 protein
TRBJ2-2 | NA | NA | TRBV14 | TGTGCCAGCAGCCAAGAGGTGAGACAGCGATGGACCGGGGAGCTGTTTTTT | CASSQEVRQRWTGELFF
TRBJ2-3 | NA | NA | TRBV6-2/TRBV6-3 | TGTGCCAGCAGTTACCAGGTCAGCTCGGCCCCAGATACGCAGTATTTT | CASSYQVSSAPDTQYF
TRBJ2-7 | NA | NA | TRBV7-2 | TGTGCCAGCAGCTTAAACTACGGACCCTACGAGCAGTACTTC | CASSLNYGPYEQYF
TRBJ1-6 | few | NA | TRBV3-1/TRBV3-2 | TGTGCCAGCAGCCAAACAGGGTACAACTCACCCCTCCACTTT | CASSQTGYNSPLHF
TRBJ2-7 | NA | TRBD1 | TRBV25-1 | TGTGCCAGCAGTAGGGACAGGGTCTCCTACGAGCAGTACTTC | CASSRDRVSYEQYF
TRBJ2-3 | NA | NA | TRBV7-3 | TGTGCCAGCAGCTTAGATCGGGGGCTAGGCACAGATACGCAGTATTTT | CASSLDRGLGTDTQYF
TRBJ2-1 | NA | TRBD2 | TRBV24-1 | TGTGCCACCAGTGATCCCGGGACTAGCGGCAATGAGCAGTTCTTC | CATSDPGTSGNEQFF
TRBJ1-4 | NA | NA | TRBV18 | TGTGCCAGCTCACTGACACAAGGGGTAGAAAAACTGTTTTTT | CASSLTQGVEKLFF
TRBJ1-1 | NA | NA | TRBV3-1/TRBV3-2 | TGTGCCAGCAGCCAGTTCGGTCATAGAAACACTGAAGCTTTCTTT | CASSQFGHRNTEAFF
TRBJ2-4 | NA | NA | TRBV15 | TGTGCCACCAGCAGAGTGGGGGGGACAGACATTCAGTACTTC | CATSRVGGTDIQYF
TRBJ2-2 | NA | TRBD2 | TRBV6-5 | TGTGCCAGCAGCCCCACTAGCGGTAGCACCGGGGAGCTGTTTTTT | CASSPTSGSTGELFF
TRBJ2-2 | once | NA | TRBV9 | TGTGCCAGCAGCGTCAACACCGGGGAGCTGTTTTTT | CASSVNTGELFF
TRBJ2-1 | NA | NA | TRBV4-1 | TGCGCCAGCAGCCAAGCGAACAATGAGCAGTTCTTC | CASSQANNEQFF
TRBJ1-2 | NA | TRBD1 | TRBV6-5 | TGTGCCAGCACCAGACAGGGTGATGGCTACACCTTC | CASTRQGDGYTF
TRBJ2-1 | NA | NA | TRBV18 | TGTGCCAGCTCACCACTCAGAGCGAATGAGCAGTTCTTC | CASSPLRANEQFF
TRBJ1-5 | NA | NA | TRBV2 | TGTGCCAGCAGTGGACAAAACGCAGGCCAGCCCCAGCATTTT | CASSGQNAGQPQHF
TRBJ2-1 | NA | TRBD1 | TRBV3-1/TRBV3-2 | TGTGCCAGCAGCCAAGGGACAGGGGACTACAATGAGCAGTTCTTC | CASSQGTGDYNEQFF
TRBJ1-6 | few | NA | TRBV6-6 | TGTGCCAGCAGGCTAGATTCACCCCTCCACTTT | CASRLDSPLHF
TRBJ2-2 | NA | NA | TRBV6-2/TRBV6-3 | TGTGCCAGCAGCCGTACAACGAACACCGGGGAGCTGTTTTTT | CASSRTTNTGELFF
TRBJ1-6 | NA | NA | TRBV7-2 | TGTGCCAGCAGCTTAACGAATAATTCACCCCTCCACTTT | CASSLTNNSPLHF
TRBJ2-1 | NA | TRBD1 | TRBV2 | TGTGCCAGCAGAGCGGACAGGTACAATGAGCAGTTCTTC | CASRADRYNEQFF
TRBJ1-4 | NA | NA | TRBV18 | TGTGCCAGCTCTCGCGGGGTAAATGAAAAACTGTTTTTT | CASSRGVNEKLFF
TRBJ1-5 | NA | NA | TRBV6-2/TRBV6-3 | TGTGCCAGCAGTTACCGAGGGGGGTCTGGAGGTTGGAATCAGCCCCAGCATTTT | CASSYRGGSGGWNQPQHF
TRBJ1-5 | NA | TRBD1 | TRBV30 | TGTGCCTGGAAAAAAGGTGGGACGGGACAGGGAGGCCAGCCCCAGCATTTT | CAWKKGGTGQGGQPQHF
TRBJ2-3 | NA | NA | TRBV2 | TGTGCCAAGGGAGGAGGCTCGCGCACAGATACGCAGTATTTT | CAKGGGSRTDTQYF
TRBJ2-1 | NA | TRBD2 | TRBV7-2 | TGTGCCAGCAGCTTAGTAGGTAATAGCGGGGATGAGCAGTTCTTC | CASSLVGNSGDEQFF
TRBJ1-2 | NA | NA | TRBV7-2 | TGTGCCAGCAGCTCGACCGCAGTTAACTATGGCTACACCTTC | CASSSTAVNYGYTF
TRBJ2-1 | few | TRBD1 | TRBV6-4 | TGTGCCAGCAGTGACTCGGGACAGGCTACCTACAATGAGCAGTTCTTC | CASSDSGQATYNEQFF
TRBJ1-1 | NA | NA | TRBV3-1/TRBV3-2 | TGTGCCAGCAGCCAAGATCGGTTTTACGGGAACACTGAAGCTTTCTTT | CASSQDRFYGNTEAFF
TRBJ2-2 | NA | TRBD2 | TRBV5-4 | TGTGCCAGCAGCTTGCTAGCGGGATATGATGGCGGGGAGCTGTTTTTT | CASSLLAGYDGGELFF
TRBJ1-3 | NA | NA | TRBV2 | TGTGCCAGCAGTGGGCCGTTGGAAAACACCATATATTTT | CASSGPLENTIYF
TRBJ1-5 | NA | TRBD1 | TRBV11-1 | TGTGCCAGCAGCTCCCCGGGACAGGGGAATCAGCCCCAGCATTTT | CASSSPGQGNQPQHF
TRBJ1-2 | NA | NA | TRBV27 | TGTGCCAGCAGGCGGGTATCTAGTGGCTACACCTTC | CASRRVSSGYTF
TRBJ2-5 | NA | TRBD2 | TRBV3-1/TRBV3-2 | TGTGCCAGCAGCCATCGGACTAGCGGTAAAGAGACCCAGTACTTC | CASSHRTSGKETQYF
TRBJ2-2 | once | TRBD2 | TRBV19 | TGTGCCAGCAAAAAAGGGATAGCGGGAAGGACCGGGGAGCTGTTTTTT | CASKKGIAGRTGELFF